The clone carrying this T cell receptor beta chain came up a few times. Antigen: not known. In TCRdb, the reads were re-called with MiXCR into one record per CDR3 protein. The data contain 62,000 or so distinct CDR3 sequences, 20% of them singletons. This specimen comes from a study of T cell repertoires in cytomegalovirus infection. The V and J ends lost 3 bases and 5 bases, in that order; junction bases with no gene match: 12. This CDR3 region has 16 residues. Germline V lookup: CDR1 KGHSH, CDR2 LQKENI. J is TRBJ2-5 and V is TRBV18, with 7 bases matching TRBD1. This specimen was CD8+ T cells from cultured PBMCs, taken from culture after CMV antigen stimulation. The clonotype comes from a human donor in good health (CMV status not recorded). Some clones in this sample may be carry-over from other donors' samples. Written as DNA, the CDR3 is TGTGCCAGCTCACCCGACAGGGCGGTTATCATGGAGACCCAGTACTTC. Translation: CASSPDRAVIMETQYF. Combining the CDR3 with reference TRBV18 and TRBJ2-5 gives the whole variable domain NAGVMQNPRHLVRRRGQEARLRCSPMKGHSHVYWYRQLPEEGLKFMVYLQKENIIDESGMPKERFSAEFPKEGPSILRIQQVVRGDSAAYFCASSPDRAVIMETQYFGPGTRLLVL.